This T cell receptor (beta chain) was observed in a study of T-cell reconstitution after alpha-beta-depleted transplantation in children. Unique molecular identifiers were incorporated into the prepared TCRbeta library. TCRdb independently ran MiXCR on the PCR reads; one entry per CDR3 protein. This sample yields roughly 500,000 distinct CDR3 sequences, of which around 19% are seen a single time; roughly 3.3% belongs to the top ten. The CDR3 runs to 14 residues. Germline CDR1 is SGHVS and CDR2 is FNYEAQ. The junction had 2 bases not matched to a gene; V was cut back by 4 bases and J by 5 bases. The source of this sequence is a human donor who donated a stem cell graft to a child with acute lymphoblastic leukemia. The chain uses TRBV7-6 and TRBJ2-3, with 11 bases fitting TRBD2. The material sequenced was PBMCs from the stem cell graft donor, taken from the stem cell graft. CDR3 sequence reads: CASSSSGRKDTQYF. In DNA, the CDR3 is TGTGCCAGCAGCTCTAGCGGGAGGAAAGATACGCAGTATTTT. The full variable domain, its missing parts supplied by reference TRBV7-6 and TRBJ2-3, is GAGVSQSPRYKVTKRGQDVALRCDPISGHVSLYWYRQALGQGPEFLTYFNYEAQQDKSGLPNDRFSAERPEGSISTLTIQRTEQRDSAMYRCASSSSGRKDTQYFGPGTRLTVL.